One sample yielded the 28 T cell receptor beta chains listed below, sequenced in a study of T cells in Graves' hyperthyroidism and ophthalmopathy. From RNA transcripts, TCR beta CDR3 regions were amplified. HTBI primers were employed in a first-round RT-PCR of the TCR CDR3. From the multiplex PCR reads, TCRdb called clonotypes with MiXCR, one entry per CDR3 protein. The table has around 620,000 distinct CDR3 sequences, around 46% seen once. The material sequenced was peripheral blood or thyroid tissue (not recorded which). These TCRs come from an adult woman with Graves' disease, either hyperthyroidism or ophthalmopathy (not recorded which).

As to this clonotype: One end of the junction does not line up with germline, which may come from a read error. This chain connects TRBV5-4 to TRBJ2-5; the D is unclear. This CDR3 has 15 amino acids. CDR1 is SGHNT and CDR2 is YYREEE in the germline V gene (reference sequence). Here the CDR3 reads CASSLPRQSQDTQYF. The CDR3 coding sequence is TGTGCCAGCAGCCTCCCTAGGCAGAGCCAAGATACCCAGTACTTC.

The chain uses TRBV6-1 and TRBJ2-3, with 7 bases fitting TRBD1. The germline gives CDR1 MNHNS, CDR2 SASEGT. CDR3 length: 15 residues. V shed 0 bases, J shed 5 bases, and the junction held 5 bases outside the gene matches. CDR3 sequence reads: CASSEASDREDTQYF. The CDR3 region has the DNA TGTGCCAGCAGTGAAGCCTCTGACAGGGAAGATACGCAGTATTTT.

This chain joins TRBV2 and TRBJ2-5; D tentatively fits TRBD1 or TRBD2 (5 bases each). Germline CDR1 and CDR2: SNHLY and FYNNEI. Trimming shortened V by 4 bases and J by 4 bases, and 13 bases separated the two germline ends. The CDR3 is 14 amino acids. The CDR3 here is CASSGDGPGETQYF. For the CDR3, the DNA is TGTGCCAGCAGTGGGGACGGGCCGGGAGAGACCCAGTACTTC.

The V call is TRBV29-1, the J call TRBJ1-6; D is uncertain. The germline gives CDR1 SQVTM, CDR2 ANQGSEA. The CDR3 sequence is 13 residues long. Trimming removed 8 bases from V and 5 bases from J, with 13 bases in between. The CDR3 DNA sequence: TGCAGCTTAGGTCACCGGGATAATTCACCCCTCCACTTT. It yields the protein CSLGHRDNSPLHF.

The chain combines TRBV15 with TRBJ1-1, with TRBD1 as a possible D gene (6 bases). Trimming took off 5 bases at V and 1 base at J, with 11 bases between the two ends. CDR3 length: 14 residues. In germline, CDR1 is LNHNV, CDR2 YYDKDF (reference sequence). The CDR3 region is CATSGGGPNTEAFF. CDR3 DNA: TGTGCCACCAGCGGGGGGGGGCCGAACACTGAAGCTTTCTTT.

The chain combines TRBV15 with TRBJ2-5; weak D call: TRBD1 (5 bases). The CDR3 is made up of 14 amino acids. V lost 3 bases and J lost 9, with 17 bases in between. In germline, CDR1 is LNHNV, CDR2 YYDKDF (reference sequence). The CDR3 loop reads CATSSARWGQPQYF. CDR3 nucleotides: TGTGCCACCAGCAGCGCCCGGTGGGGCCAGCCCCAGTACTTC.

This clonotype appeared many times. This sequence joins TRBV5-1 and TRBJ2-7; TRBD1 might be the D (6 bases). The length of the CDR3 is 15 residues. CDR1 and CDR2 (germline): SGHRS, YFSETQ. Trimming took 4 bases from V and 2 from J, leaving 16 bases between them. DNA for the CDR3: TGCGCCAGCAGCAGGAACCGGGACACACCCTACGAGCAGTACTTC. Translation gives CASSRNRDTPYEQYF.

The chain couples TRBV6-5 to TRBJ2-7, with TRBD1 matching 7 bases. Looked up from germline, CDR1 is MNHEY and CDR2 is SVGAGI. The junction had 21 bases not matched to a gene; V was cut back by 0 bases and J by 1 base. The CDR3 loop spans 21 amino acids. The CDR3 DNA follows: TGTGCCAGCAGTTACTCGACGCCGTCTACAGGGGTCCTAAAAATATCCTACGAGCAGTACTTC. Translating it yields CASSYSTPSTGVLKISYEQYF.

The gene calls are TRBV7-3 and TRBJ2-5; 13 bases map to TRBD2. The germline V gene has CDR1 SGHTA and CDR2 FQGTGA. The CDR3 runs to 15 residues. V shed 3 bases and J 5 bases; nucleotides not matched to a gene: 3. This CDR3 reads CASSFGLAGVETQYF. In nucleotides, the CDR3 is TGTGCCAGCAGCTTCGGACTAGCGGGAGTGGAGACCCAGTACTTC.

The genes are TRBV7-2 and TRBJ1-2; D remains ambiguous. The V gene lost 5 bases and the J gene lost 8 bases, with 15 bases spanning the gap. The CDR3 totals 13 residues. Germline V CDR1 and CDR2: SGHTA, FQGNSA. CDR3 region: CASSHDLGGGYTF. The CDR3 bases are TGTGCCAGCAGCCACGACCTGGGTGGGGGCTACACCTTC.

Ten or more counts support this clonotype. V usage is TRBV7-8 and J usage is TRBJ2-7, with 8 positions matching TRBD2. This CDR3 is built from 14 residues. CDR1 is SGHVS and CDR2 is FQNEAQ in the germline V gene. J gave up 7 bases and V 1 base, and 6 bases lay outside the gene matches. The CDR3 nucleotides read TGTGCCAGCAGCTTAGGAGCGGGGGCGTGGGAGCAGTACTTC. Translating gives CASSLGAGAWEQYF.

The chain recombines TRBV24-1 with TRBJ1-5; 9 nucleotides align to TRBD1. The CDR3 is made up of 18 amino acids. With V trimmed by 5 bases and J by 1 base, 11 bases remained unmatched. In germline, CDR1 is KGHDR, CDR2 SFDVKD. The CDR3 nucleotides are TGTGCCACCAGTGCTAGTGGACAGGGGATGGGAAGCAATCAGCCCCAGCATTTT. Protein: CATSASGQGMGSNQPQHF.

The chain joins TRBV20-1 to TRBJ1-6; D not resolved. The V and J ends lost 3 bases and 13 bases respectively, with 13 bases between them. Germline V lookup: CDR1 DFQATT, CDR2 SNEGSKA (reference sequence). This CDR3 spans 12 amino acids. CDR3 region: CSASRSSNPLHF. CDR3 sequence (DNA): TGCAGTGCTAGTCGGAGTAGTAACCCCCTCCACTTT.

The chain has TRBV9 and TRBJ1-5; D not resolved. Trimming took off 0 bases at V and 7 bases at J, with 11 bases between the two ends. The CDR3 spans 14 residues. CDR1 is SGDLS, CDR2 YYNGEE, per germline. The CDR3 nucleotides read TGTGCCAGCAGCGTAGAATCTGGGAACCAGCCCCAGCATTTT. This encodes CASSVESGNQPQHF.

The chain recombines TRBV29-1 with TRBJ2-5; perhaps TRBD2 as D (5 bases). Trimming shortened V by 6 bases and J by 5 bases, and 10 bases separated the two germline ends. The CDR3 has 11 residues. Germline lookup yields CDR1 SQVTM and CDR2 ANQGSEA. CDR3 nucleotide sequence: TGCAGCGTGGATGTAGCGGAGACCCAGTACTTC. Translation: CSVDVAETQYF. The full variable domain, rest sourced from reference TRBV29-1 and TRBJ2-5, is SAVISQKPSRDICQRGTSLTIQCQVDSQVTMMFWYRQQPGQSLTLIATANQGSEATYESGFVIDKFPISRPNLTFSTLTVSNMSPEDSSIYLCSVDVAETQYFGPGTRLLVL.

The table lists this clonotype with many counts. This chain connects TRBV2 to TRBJ1-1; D uncertain. The germline V gene encodes CDR1 SNHLY and CDR2 FYNNEI. V lost 2 bases, J lost 8 bases, and 12 bases lay in between. CDR3 length: 13 amino acids. For the CDR3, the DNA is TGTGCCAGCAGTGAACTGGAACAGCCCGAAGCTTTCTTT. Its translation: CASSELEQPEAFF.

This clonotype was found many times. The chain has TRBV9 and TRBJ1-5, with D possibly matching TRBD1 (5 bases). V shed 3 bases and J shed 0 bases, with 7 bases lying between them. The CDR3 consists of 14 residues. Germline V CDR1 and CDR2: SGDLS, YYNGEE. The chain's CDR3 is CASSGGSSNQPQHF. CDR3 bases: TGTGCCAGCAGCGGGGGGAGTAGCAATCAGCCCCAGCATTTT.

This clonotype was detected ten times or more. The CDR3 spells CSVTRRDRGRSPEAFF. The CDR3 DNA sequence: TGCAGCGTCACGCGCCGGGACAGGGGGCGAAGTCCTGAAGCTTTCTTT. The chain is built from TRBV29-1 and TRBJ1-1; TRBD1 agrees at 12 bases. The CDR3 extends over 16 amino acids. The V segment lost 6 bases and the J segment 6 bases; nucleotides outside the gene matches: 14. The V gene's germline CDR1 is SQVTM and CDR2 ANQGSEA.

The chain couples TRBV20-1 to TRBJ1-2; 9 bases fit TRBD1. The CDR3 extends over 13 amino acids. Losses at the gene ends were 5 bases for V and 5 bases for J; bases not matched to a gene: 6. Per germline, CDR1 DFQATT and CDR2 SNEGSKA (reference sequence). CDR3 DNA: TGCAGTGCTTGGGACAGGGATAGATATGGCTACACCTTC. Protein sequence: CSAWDRDRYGYTF.

The rearrangement joins TRBV4-1 to TRBJ2-3; D is possibly TRBD2 (6 bases). CDR1 MGHRA and CDR2 YSYEKL come from the germline V gene. This CDR3 spans 14 amino acids. The V end was cut by 1 base, the J end by 1 base, with 6 bases between. The CDR3 DNA reads as TGCGCCAGCAGCCAAGCTAGCGGCACAGATACGCAGTATTTT. Encoded protein: CASSQASGTDTQYF.

Comment on this clonotype: Mismatch with germline at one junction end may stem from a read error. The rearrangement joins TRBV12-3 or TRBV12-4 to TRBJ2-6; D is possibly TRBD2 (5 bases). This CDR3 has 14 residues. CDR3 in amino acids: CASTRSPGVNVLTF. The CDR3 DNA is TGTGCCAGCACTCGCTCACCCGGGGTCAACGTCCTGACTTTC.

For this clonotype: An end of the junction differs from the germline gene, which may be a read error. The gene calls are TRBV5-1 and TRBJ2-7; 13 nucleotides match TRBD2. The V gene's germline CDR1 is SGHRS and CDR2 YFSETQ. The CDR3 totals 19 residues. DNA for the CDR3: TGCGCCAGCGGCTTGGCGGGACAGACAGGACTAGCGGGGGTATACGAGCAGTACTTC. Translated: CASGLAGQTGLAGVYEQYF.

Only one count was recorded for this clonotype. This chain joins TRBV11-2 and TRBJ2-7, with a tentative D call TRBD2 (7 bases). V was pared by 4 bases and J by 9 bases, with 13 bases between. Germline V gene sequence: CDR1 SGHAT, CDR2 FQNNGV. The CDR3 covers 12 residues. CDR3 sequence: CASSYGGGVQYF. CDR3 sequence (DNA): TGTGCCAGCAGCTATGGGGGGGGCGTGCAGTACTTC.

The chain carries TRBV10-3 and TRBJ2-7; D not resolved. Between the trimmed V and J ends, which lost 0 bases and 2 bases, there was a span of 8 bases. The CDR3 runs to 14 residues. Per germline, CDR1 ENHRY and CDR2 SYGVKD. CDR3 nucleotide sequence: TGTGCCATCAGTGAGTCCGACGGAACCTACGAGCAGTACTTC. Encoded protein: CAISESDGTYEQYF.

CDR3 DNA sequence: TGTGCCAGCAGTACGGAGCCCCAGCATTTT. Translation gives CASSTEPQHF. This sequence joins TRBV28 and TRBJ1-5; no definite D call. V lost 5 bases to trimming and J lost 8 bases, with 4 bases between them. This CDR3 comprises 10 residues. The germline V gene has CDR1 MDHEN and CDR2 SYDVKM.

The sample holds many counts of this clonotype. The V and J genes are TRBV4-1 and TRBJ1-1; no firm D call. Trimming took 4 bases from V and 0 from J, leaving 21 bases between them. This CDR3 comprises 18 residues. CDR1 is MGHRA and CDR2 is YSYEKL in the germline V gene. The CDR3 region is CASSLHGGVLLMNTEAFF. Here the CDR3 DNA reads TGCGCCAGCAGCCTCCACGGTGGGGTCCTTCTGATGAACACTGAAGCTTTCTTT.

In its sample, this clonotype was seen a few times. The V gene is TRBV7-9, the J gene TRBJ2-3; D tentatively fits TRBD1 or TRBD2 (5 bases each). Trimming removed 5 bases from V and 0 bases from J, with 9 bases in between. The CDR3 runs 14 residues. Per the germline V gene, CDR1 is SEHNR and CDR2 is FQNEAQ (reference sequence). CDR3 in DNA: TGTGCCAGCAGCCCCGGGGACAGCACAGATACGCAGTATTTT. This codes for CASSPGDSTDTQYF.

This clonotype was seen ten or more times. The genes are TRBV9 and TRBJ2-7, with 12 nucleotides matching TRBD2. The germline V gene encodes CDR1 SGDLS and CDR2 YYNGEE. With V trimmed by 2 bases and J by 0 bases, 6 bases remained unmatched. The CDR3 has 17 amino acids. Here the CDR3 DNA reads TGTGCCAGCAGCGTCGGCCTAGCGGGAGGGTACTCCTACGAGCAGTACTTC. It specifies CASSVGLAGGYSYEQYF.